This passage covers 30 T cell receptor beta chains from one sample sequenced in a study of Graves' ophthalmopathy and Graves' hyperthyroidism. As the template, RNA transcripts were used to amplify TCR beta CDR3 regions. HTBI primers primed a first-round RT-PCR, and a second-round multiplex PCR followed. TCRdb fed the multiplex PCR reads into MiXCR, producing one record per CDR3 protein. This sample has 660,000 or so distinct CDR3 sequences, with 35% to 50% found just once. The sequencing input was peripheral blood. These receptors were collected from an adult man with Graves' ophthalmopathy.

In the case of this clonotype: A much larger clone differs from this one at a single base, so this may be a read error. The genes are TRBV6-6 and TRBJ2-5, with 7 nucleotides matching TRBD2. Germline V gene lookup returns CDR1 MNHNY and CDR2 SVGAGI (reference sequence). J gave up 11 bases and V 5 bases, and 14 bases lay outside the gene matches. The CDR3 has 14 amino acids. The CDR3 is CASSHNKGRGGQYF. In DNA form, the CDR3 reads TGTGCCAGCAGTCACAACAAGGGGAGGGGCGGGCAGTACTTC.

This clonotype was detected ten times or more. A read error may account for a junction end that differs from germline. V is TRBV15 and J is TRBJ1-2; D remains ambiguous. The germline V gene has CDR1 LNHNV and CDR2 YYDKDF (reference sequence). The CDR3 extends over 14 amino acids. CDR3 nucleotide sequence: TGTGTCACCAGCAGAGATACAGACCAATATGGCTACACCTTC. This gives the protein CVTSRDTDQYGYTF.

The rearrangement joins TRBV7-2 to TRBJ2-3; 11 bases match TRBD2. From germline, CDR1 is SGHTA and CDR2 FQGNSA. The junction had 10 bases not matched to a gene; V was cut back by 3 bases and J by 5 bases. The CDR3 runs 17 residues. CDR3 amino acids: CASSFLGTSGHQDTQYF. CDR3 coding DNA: TGTGCCAGCAGCTTTCTTGGGACTAGCGGCCACCAAGATACGCAGTATTTT. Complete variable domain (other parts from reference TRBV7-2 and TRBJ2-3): GAGVSQSPSNKVTEKGKDVELRCDPISGHTALYWYRQSLGQGLEFLIYFQGNSAPDKSGLPSDRFSAERTGGSVSTLTIQRTQQEDSAVYLCASSFLGTSGHQDTQYFGPGTRLTVL.

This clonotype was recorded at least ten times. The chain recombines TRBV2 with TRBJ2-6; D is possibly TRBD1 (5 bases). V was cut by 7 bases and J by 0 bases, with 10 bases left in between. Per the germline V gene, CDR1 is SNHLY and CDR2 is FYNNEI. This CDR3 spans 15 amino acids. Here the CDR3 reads CASMTVSSGANVLTF. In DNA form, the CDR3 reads TGTGCCAGCATGACAGTTAGCTCTGGGGCCAACGTCCTGACTTTC.

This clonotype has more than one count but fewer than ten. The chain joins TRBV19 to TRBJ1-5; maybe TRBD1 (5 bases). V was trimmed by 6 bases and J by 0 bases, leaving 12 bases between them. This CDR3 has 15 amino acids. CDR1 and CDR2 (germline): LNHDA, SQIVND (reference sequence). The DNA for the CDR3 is TGTGCCAGTAGACCTGGGGACGGTAGCAATCAGCCCCAGCATTTT. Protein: CASRPGDGSNQPQHF.

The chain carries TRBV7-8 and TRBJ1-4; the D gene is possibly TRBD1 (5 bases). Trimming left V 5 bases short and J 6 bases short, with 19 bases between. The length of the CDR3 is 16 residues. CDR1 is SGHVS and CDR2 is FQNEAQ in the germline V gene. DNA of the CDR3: TGTGCCAGCAGCCGGAGCCAGGGTCTACCGGATGAAAAACTGTTTTTT. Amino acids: CASSRSQGLPDEKLFF.

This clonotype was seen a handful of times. DNA of the CDR3: TGTGCCAGCAGCTCAGTTCTAGCGGGGTTCCACGAGCAGTACTTC. Translating gives CASSSVLAGFHEQYF. This rearrangement joins TRBV11-2 to TRBJ2-7; 9 bases line up with TRBD2. This CDR3 has 15 amino acids. CDR1 is SGHAT and CDR2 is FQNNGV in the germline V gene. With V trimmed by 4 bases and J by 5 bases, 9 bases remained unmatched. The full variable domain, rest sourced from reference TRBV11-2 and TRBJ2-7, is EAGVAQSPRYKIIEKRQSVAFWCNPISGHATLYWYQQILGQGPKLLIQFQNNGVVDDSQLPKDRFSAERLKGVDSTLKIQPAKLEDSAVYLCASSSVLAGFHEQYFGPGTRLTVT.

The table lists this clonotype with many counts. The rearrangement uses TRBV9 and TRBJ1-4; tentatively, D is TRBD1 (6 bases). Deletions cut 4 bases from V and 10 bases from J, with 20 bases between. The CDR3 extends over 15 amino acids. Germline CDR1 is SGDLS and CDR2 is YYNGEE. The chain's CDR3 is CASSTTGRRGGKLFF. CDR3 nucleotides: TGTGCCAGCAGCACAACAGGGCGGAGAGGTGGAAAACTGTTTTTT.

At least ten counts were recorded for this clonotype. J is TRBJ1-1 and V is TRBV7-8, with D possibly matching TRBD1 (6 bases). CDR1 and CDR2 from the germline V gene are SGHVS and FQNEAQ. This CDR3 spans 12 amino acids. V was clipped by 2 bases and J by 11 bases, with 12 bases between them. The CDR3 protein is CASSLYTGLAFF. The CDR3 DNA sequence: TGTGCCAGCAGCTTATATACAGGGTTGGCTTTCTTT. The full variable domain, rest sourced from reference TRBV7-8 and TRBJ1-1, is GAGVSQSPRYKVAKRGQDVALRCDPISGHVSLFWYQQALGQGPEFLTYFQNEAQLDKSGLPSDRFFAERPEGSVSTLKIQRTQQEDSAVYLCASSLYTGLAFFGQGTRLTVV.

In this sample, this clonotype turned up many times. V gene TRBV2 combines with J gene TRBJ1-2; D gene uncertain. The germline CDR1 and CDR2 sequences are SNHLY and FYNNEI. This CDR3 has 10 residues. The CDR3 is CAFTELGYTF. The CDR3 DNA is TGTGCGTTCACGGAATTAGGCTACACCTTC.

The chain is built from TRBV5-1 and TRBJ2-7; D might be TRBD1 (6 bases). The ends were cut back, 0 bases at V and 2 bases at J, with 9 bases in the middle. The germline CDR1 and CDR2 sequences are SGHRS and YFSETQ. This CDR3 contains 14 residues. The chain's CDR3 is CASSLEDSPYEQYF. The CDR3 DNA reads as TGCGCCAGCAGCTTGGAGGACAGCCCCTACGAGCAGTACTTC. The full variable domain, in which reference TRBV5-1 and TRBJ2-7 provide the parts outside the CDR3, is KAGVTQTPRYLIKTRGQQVTLSCSPISGHRSVSWYQQTPGQGLQFLFEYFSETQRNKGNFPGRFSGRQFSNSRSEMNVSTLELGDSALYLCASSLEDSPYEQYFGPGTRLTVT.

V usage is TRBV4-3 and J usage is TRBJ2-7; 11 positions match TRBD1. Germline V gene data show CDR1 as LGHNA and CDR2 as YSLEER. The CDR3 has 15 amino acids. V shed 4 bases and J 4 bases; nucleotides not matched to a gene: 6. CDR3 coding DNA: TGCGCCAGCAGCCCCGGGACAGGGGGAGCTTACGAGCAGTACTTC. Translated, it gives CASSPGTGGAYEQYF.

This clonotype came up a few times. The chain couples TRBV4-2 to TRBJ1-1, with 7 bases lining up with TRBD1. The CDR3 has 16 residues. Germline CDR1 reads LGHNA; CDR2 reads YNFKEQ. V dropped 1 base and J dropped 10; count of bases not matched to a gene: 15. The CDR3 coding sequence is TGTGCCAGCAGCCAAGCCTCCGGGACAGCTAATTTGGGAGCTTTCTTT. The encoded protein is CASSQASGTANLGAFF.

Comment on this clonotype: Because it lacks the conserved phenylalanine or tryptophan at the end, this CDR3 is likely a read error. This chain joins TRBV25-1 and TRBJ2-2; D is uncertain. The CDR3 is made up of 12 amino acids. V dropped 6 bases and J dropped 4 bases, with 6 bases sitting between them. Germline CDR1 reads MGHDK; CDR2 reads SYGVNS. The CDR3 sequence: CASSVVTGELFL. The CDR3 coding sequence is TGTGCCAGCAGCGTAGTCACCGGGGAGCTGTTTCTT.

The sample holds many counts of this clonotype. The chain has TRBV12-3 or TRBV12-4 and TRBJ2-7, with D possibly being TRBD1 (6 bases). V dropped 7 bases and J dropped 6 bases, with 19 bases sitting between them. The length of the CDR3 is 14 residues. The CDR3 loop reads CASTRDRLGAEQYF. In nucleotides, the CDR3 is TGTGCCAGCACCAGAGACAGGCTTGGCGCCGAGCAGTACTTC.

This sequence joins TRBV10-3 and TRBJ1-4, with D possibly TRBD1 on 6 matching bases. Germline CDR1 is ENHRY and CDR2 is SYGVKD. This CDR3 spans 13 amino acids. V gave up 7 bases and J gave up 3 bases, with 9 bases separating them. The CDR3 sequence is CAITRGSNEKLFF. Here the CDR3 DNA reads TGTGCCATCACCAGGGGCTCTAATGAAAAACTGTTTTTT.

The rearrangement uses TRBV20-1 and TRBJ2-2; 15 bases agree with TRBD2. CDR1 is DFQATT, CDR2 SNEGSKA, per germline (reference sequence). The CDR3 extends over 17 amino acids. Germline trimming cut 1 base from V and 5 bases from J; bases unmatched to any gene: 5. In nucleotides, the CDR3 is TGCAGTGCTAGAGGGACTAGCGGGAGGGCCGGGACCGGGGAGCTGTTTTTT. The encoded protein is CSARGTSGRAGTGELFF.

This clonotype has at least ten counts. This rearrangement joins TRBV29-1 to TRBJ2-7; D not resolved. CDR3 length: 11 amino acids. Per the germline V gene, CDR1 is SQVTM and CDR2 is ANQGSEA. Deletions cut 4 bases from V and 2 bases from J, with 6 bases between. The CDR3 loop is CSVAYAYEQYF. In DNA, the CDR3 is TGCAGCGTTGCCTATGCCTACGAGCAGTACTTC.

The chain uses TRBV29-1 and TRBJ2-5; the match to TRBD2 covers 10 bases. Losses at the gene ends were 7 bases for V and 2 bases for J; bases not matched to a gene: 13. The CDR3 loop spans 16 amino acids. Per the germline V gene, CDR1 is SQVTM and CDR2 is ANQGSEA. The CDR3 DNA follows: TGCAGCGCTGGGGGAACTAGCGGGGTGCAACAAGAGACCCAGTACTTC. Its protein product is CSAGGTSGVQQETQYF.

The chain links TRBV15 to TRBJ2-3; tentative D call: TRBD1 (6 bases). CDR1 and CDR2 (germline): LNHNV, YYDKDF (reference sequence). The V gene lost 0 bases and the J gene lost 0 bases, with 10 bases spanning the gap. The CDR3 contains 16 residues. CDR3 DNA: TGTGCCACCAGCAGAGATACAGGGCGAAGCACAGATACGCAGTATTTT. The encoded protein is CATSRDTGRSTDTQYF.

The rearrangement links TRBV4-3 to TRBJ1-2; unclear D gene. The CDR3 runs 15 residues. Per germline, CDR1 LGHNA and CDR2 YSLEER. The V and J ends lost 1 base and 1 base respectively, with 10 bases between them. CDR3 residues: CASSQGRRNNYGYTF. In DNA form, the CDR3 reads TGCGCCAGCAGCCAAGGACGGCGAAATAACTATGGCTACACCTTC.

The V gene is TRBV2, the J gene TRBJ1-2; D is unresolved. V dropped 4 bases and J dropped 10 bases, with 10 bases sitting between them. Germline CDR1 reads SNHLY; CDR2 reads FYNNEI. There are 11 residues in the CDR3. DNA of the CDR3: TGTGCCAGCAGTGTAAGGAGCGACTACACCTTC. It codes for CASSVRSDYTF.

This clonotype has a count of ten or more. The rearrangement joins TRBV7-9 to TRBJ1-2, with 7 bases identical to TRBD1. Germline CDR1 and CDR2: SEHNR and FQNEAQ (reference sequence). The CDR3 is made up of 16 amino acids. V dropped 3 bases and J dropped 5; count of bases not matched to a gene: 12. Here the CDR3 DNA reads TGTGCCAGCAGCTTCCCTGGACAGGCGGCTTCATATGGCTACACCTTC. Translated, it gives CASSFPGQAASYGYTF.

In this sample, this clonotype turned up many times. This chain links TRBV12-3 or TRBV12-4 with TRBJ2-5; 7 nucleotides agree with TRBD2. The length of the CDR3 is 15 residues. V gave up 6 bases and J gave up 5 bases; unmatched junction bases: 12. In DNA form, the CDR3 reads TGTGCCAGCAGCTTTGGGGGAGGGCGAGGGGAGACCCAGTACTTC. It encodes CASSFGGGRGETQYF.

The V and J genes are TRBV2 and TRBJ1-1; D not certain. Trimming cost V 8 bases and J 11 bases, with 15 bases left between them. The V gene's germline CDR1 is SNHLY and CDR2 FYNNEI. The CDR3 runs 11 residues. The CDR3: CASAGISAAFF. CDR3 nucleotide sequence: TGTGCCAGCGCGGGGATAAGTGCGGCTTTCTTT.

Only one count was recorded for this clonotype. CDR3 protein: CASSLDRGVRQETQYF. The CDR3 DNA follows: TGTGCCAGCAGCTTGGACAGGGGGGTACGCCAAGAGACCCAGTACTTC. The V call is TRBV7-9, the J call TRBJ2-5; 10 nucleotides match TRBD1. J gave up 1 base and V 3 bases, and 5 bases lay outside the gene matches. CDR3 length equals 16 residues. Per the germline V gene, CDR1 is SEHNR and CDR2 is FQNEAQ (reference sequence).

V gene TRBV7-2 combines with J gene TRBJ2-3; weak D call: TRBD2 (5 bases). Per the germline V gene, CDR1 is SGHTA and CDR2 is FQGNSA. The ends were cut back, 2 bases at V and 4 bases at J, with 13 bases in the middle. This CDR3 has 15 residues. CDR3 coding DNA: TGTGCCAGCAGCTTACGGGCTCCCGGGGCAGATACGCAGTATTTT. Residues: CASSLRAPGADTQYF.

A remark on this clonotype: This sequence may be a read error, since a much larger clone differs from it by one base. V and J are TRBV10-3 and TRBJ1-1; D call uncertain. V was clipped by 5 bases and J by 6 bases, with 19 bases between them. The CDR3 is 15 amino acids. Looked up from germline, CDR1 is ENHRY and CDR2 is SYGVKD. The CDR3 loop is CAISPTTGWVAEAFF. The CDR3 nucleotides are TGTGCCATCAGTCCCACGACCGGTTGGGTCGCTGAAGCTTTCTTT.

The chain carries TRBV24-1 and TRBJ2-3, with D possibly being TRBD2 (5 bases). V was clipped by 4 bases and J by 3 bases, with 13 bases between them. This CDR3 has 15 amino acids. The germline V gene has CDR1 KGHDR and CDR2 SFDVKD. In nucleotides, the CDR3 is TGTGCCACCAGTGACCCCCCCGGCGGGACAGATACGCAGTATTTT. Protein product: CATSDPPGGTDTQYF.

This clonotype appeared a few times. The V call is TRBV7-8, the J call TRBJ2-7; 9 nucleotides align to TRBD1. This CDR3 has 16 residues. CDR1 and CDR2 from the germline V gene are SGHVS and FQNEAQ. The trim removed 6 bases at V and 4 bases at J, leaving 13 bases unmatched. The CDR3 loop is CASRITGTGSRYEQYF. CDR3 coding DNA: TGTGCCAGCAGAATTACCGGGACAGGGAGTCGATACGAGCAGTACTTC.